This T cell receptor (beta chain) comes out of a study of human T cells and chemical hapten exposure. Whole-study context: While the approximately 22-week study was under way, patients received diphenylcyclopropenone on the scalp every week. Patients, largely female, had alopecia areata, totalis or universalis.

Regarding time point: patch test 3, about 24 weeks after DPC sensitization. Sample treatment: therapeutic diphenylcyclopropenone sensitization with weekly scalp DPC. Library construction involved attaching unique molecular identifiers to individual cDNA molecules, which allowed quantitative, reproducible TCR counting. Per the study methods: Samples had a median of around 94,000 TCRs, ranging about 20,000 to 690,600. MiXCR, run by TCRdb on the RACE reads, gives a single entry per CDR3 protein. The V and J calls and clone size come from TCRdb's table, not from the authors' own analysis. Of over 150,000 distinct CDR3 sequences listed, about a quarter were seen once; the top ten hold around 2.3%. The source of this sequence is a woman aged 18-29 years with alopecia areata. Some clones in this sample may be carry-over from other donors' samples. Sequenced here: whole blood, sampled in connection with sensitization to the hapten diphenylcyclopropenone (DPC).

Here the CDR3 DNA reads TGCGCCAGCAGCCACACTAGCGAATCCTACAATGAGCAGTTCTTC. It encodes CASSHTSESYNEQFF. The J gene is TRBJ2-1, the V gene TRBV4-1; 7 bases line up with TRBD2. The V gene's germline CDR1 is MGHRA and CDR2 YSYEKL. The CDR3 extends over 15 amino acids. With 3 bases clipped from V and 1 base from J, the junction kept 3 bases outside the gene matches.